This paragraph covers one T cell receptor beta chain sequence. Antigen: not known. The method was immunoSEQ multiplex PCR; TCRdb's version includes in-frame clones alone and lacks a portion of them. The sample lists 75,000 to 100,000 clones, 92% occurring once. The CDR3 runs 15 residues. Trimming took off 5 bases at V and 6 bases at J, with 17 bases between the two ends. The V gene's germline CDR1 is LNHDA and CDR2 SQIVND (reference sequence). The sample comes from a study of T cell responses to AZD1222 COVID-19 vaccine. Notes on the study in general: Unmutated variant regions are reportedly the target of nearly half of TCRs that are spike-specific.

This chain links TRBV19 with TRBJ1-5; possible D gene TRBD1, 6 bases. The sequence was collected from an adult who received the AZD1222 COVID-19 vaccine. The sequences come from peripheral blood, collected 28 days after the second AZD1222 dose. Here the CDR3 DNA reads TGTGCCAGTAGTGTCGCTGGGGGCGGGATTCAGCCCCAGCATTTT. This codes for CASSVAGGGIQPQHF. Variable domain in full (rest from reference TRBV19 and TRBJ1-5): DGGITQSPKYLFRKEGQNVTLSCEQNLNHDAMYWYRQDPGQGLRLIYYSQIVNDFQKGDIAEGYSVSREKKESFPLTVTSAQKNPTAFYLCASSVAGGGIQPQHFGDGTRLSIL.